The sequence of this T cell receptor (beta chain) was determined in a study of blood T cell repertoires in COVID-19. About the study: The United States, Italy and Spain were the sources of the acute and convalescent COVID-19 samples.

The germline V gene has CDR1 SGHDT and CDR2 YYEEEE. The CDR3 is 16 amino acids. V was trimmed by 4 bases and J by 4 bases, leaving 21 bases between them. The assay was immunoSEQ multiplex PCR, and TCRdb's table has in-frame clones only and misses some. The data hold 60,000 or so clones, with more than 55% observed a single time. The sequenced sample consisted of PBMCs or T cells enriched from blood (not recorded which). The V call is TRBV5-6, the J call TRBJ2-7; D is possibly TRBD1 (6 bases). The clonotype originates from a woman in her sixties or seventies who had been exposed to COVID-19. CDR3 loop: CASSLGSGGRPYEQYF. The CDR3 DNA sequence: TGTGCCAGCAGCCTTGGGTCTGGGGGCCGACCTTACGAGCAGTACTTC.